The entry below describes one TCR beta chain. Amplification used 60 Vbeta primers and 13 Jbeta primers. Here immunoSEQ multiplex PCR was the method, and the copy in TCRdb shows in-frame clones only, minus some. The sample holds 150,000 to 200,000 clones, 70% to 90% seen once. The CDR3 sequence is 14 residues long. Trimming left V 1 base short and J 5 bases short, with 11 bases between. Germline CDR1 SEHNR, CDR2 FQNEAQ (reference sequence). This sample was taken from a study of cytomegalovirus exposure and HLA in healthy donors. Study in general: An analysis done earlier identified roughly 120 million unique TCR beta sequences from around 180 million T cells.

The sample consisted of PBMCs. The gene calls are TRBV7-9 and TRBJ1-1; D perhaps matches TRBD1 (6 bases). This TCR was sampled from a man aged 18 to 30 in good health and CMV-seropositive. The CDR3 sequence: CASSLVGASTEAFF. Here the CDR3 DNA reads TGTGCCAGCAGCTTAGTGGGGGCTTCGACTGAAGCTTTCTTT.